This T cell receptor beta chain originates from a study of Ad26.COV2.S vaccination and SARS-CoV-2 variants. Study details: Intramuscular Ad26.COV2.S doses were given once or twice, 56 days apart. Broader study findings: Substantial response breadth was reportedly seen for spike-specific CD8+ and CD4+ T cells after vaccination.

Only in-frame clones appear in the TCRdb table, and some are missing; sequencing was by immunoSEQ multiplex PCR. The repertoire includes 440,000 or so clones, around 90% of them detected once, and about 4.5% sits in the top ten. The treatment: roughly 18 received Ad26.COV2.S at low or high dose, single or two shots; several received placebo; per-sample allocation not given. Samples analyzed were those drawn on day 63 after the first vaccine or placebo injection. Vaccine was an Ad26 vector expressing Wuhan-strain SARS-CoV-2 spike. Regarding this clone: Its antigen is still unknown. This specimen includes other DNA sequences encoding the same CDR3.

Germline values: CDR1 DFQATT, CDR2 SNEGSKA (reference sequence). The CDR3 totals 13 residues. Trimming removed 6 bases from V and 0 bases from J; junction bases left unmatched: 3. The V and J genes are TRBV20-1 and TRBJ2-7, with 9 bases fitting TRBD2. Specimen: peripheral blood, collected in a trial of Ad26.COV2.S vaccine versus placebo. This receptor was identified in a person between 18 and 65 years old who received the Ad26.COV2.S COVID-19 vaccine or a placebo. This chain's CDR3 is CSASSGSSYEQYF. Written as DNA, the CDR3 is TGCAGTGCCAGTAGCGGGAGCTCCTACGAGCAGTACTTC.